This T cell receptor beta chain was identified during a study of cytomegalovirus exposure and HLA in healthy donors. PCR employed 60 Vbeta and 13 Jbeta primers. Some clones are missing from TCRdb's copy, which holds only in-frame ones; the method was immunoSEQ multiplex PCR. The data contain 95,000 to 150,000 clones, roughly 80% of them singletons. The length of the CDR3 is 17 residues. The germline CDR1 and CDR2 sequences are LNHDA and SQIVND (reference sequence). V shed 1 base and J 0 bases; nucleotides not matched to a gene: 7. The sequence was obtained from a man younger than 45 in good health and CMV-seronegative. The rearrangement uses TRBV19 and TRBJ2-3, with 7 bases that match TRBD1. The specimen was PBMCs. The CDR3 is CASSIGVNRGSTDTQYF. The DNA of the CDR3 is TGTGCCAGTAGTATAGGGGTGAACAGGGGTAGCACAGATACGCAGTATTTT.